This T cell receptor (beta chain) is drawn from a study of CD8+CD57+ T cells in acquired aplastic anemia. Across the whole study: Sorted CD4+ and CD8+ cell DNA averaged around 3 ug. Overall study findings and caveats: Comparison of patients with controls identified approximately 28 shared CD8+ CDR3 sequences.

Germline CDR1 and CDR2: SGHNT and YYREEE (reference sequence). The CDR3 loop spans 13 amino acids. Trimming took 2 bases from V and 5 from J; bases not matched to a gene: 3. Previously, flow cytometry had revealed CD8+CD57+ cell expansion in the patients chosen for sequencing. In all patients, the disease was severe acquired aplastic anemia. The template used for profiling TCR beta VDJ and CDR3 was genomic DNA. TCRdb processed the reads anew with MiXCR; each CDR3 protein has one entry. The sample yields around 220,000 distinct CDR3 sequences, around 50% seen once. About this clonotype itself: The antigen is not known.

Sequencing input: sorted CD4+, CD8+, or CD8+CD57+ T cells (not recorded which) from PBMCs. The chain joins TRBV5-4 to TRBJ2-7; 8 positions match TRBD1. The sequence was collected from a human donor with aplastic anemia. For the CDR3, the DNA is TGTGCCAGCAGCTTCCAGGGGGCAAACGAGCAGTACTTC. Translation gives CASSFQGANEQYF.